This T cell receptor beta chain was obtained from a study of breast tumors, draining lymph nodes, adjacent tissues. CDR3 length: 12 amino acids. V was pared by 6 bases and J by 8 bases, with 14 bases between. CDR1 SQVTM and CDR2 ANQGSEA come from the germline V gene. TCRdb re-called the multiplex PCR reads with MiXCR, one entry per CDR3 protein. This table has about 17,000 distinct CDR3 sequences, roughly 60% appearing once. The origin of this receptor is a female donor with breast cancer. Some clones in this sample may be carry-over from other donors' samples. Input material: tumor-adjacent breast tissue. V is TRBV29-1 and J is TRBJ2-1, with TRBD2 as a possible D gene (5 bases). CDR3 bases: TGCAGCGTCCGCCCTTACGGGGATGAGCAGTTCTTC. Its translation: CSVRPYGDEQFF.